This T cell receptor beta chain came from a study of blood T cell repertoires in COVID-19. In the study overall: Sources were T cells, B-cell-depleted T cells, or PBMCs; the material itself was cDNA or gDNA.

The CDR3 is made up of 15 amino acids. The trim removed 4 bases at V and 8 bases at J, leaving 8 bases unmatched. From germline, CDR1 is SGHDT and CDR2 YYEEEE. Authors' processing steps: Estimation of nucleated cell counts relied on the amplification of reference gene primers. Sequencing was performed with immunoSEQ multiplex PCR; in TCRdb, only in-frame clones are kept and a portion is missing. Clonal size and the V and J genes are those of that table, whereas D and trimming came from the DNA. The sample lists 90,000 to 150,000 clones; approximately 87% were seen once. The source is a man in his sixties with acute or convalescent COVID-19. The specimen was peripheral blood. The gene calls are TRBV5-6 and TRBJ2-1, with TRBD2 matching over 11 bases. CDR3 DNA sequence: TGTGCCAGCAGCAGTATGACTAGCGGGACCTATGAGCAGTTCTTC. This codes for CASSSMTSGTYEQFF.